The 26 T cell receptor beta chains below come from one sample, sequenced in a study of identical twins. In TCRdb, the 5' RACE reads were re-called with MiXCR into one record per CDR3 protein. The sample comprises around 300,000 distinct CDR3 sequences, less than 9% of which are singletons, and roughly 2% rests with the top ten. This sample was shared with a second study, whose subject was yellow fever vaccine responses in identical twins.

Specimen: memory (CD45RO+) T cells sorted from blood. These receptors all stem from a woman aged 18-29 years in good health.

Details on this clonotype: One end of the junction varies from germline; a read error may be responsible. The chain joins TRBV6-5 to TRBJ1-5; the match to TRBD1 covers 10 bases. In germline, CDR1 is MNHEY, CDR2 SVGAGI. The CDR3 extends over 18 amino acids. The CDR3 DNA follows: TGTGCCAGCATTTACCGGGACAGGGGTCCCTATAGCAATCAGCCCCAGCATTTT. Amino acid sequence: CASIYRDRGPYSNQPQHF.

This clonotype was seen a few times. This chain links TRBV15 with TRBJ2-1; either TRBD1 or TRBD2 may fit D (5 bases each). CDR1 LNHNV and CDR2 YYDKDF come from the germline V gene (reference sequence). The CDR3 is made up of 19 amino acids. The V end lost 5 bases, the J end lost 6 bases, and 29 bases lay between the germline ends. The CDR3, as DNA: TGTGCCACCAGCGGCGGTTCAACTCGGGACCCCGGTCCCCTCAATGAGCAGTTCTTC. Translated: CATSGGSTRDPGPLNEQFF. Looking up the rest from reference TRBV15 and TRBJ2-1 gives the full variable domain: DAMVIQNPRYQVTQFGKPVTLSCSQTLNHNVMYWYQQKSSQAPKLLFHYYDKDFNNEADTPDNFQSRRPNTSFCFLDIRSPGLGDTAMYLCATSGGSTRDPGPLNEQFFGPGTRLTVL.

The V call is TRBV18, the J call TRBJ2-2; 9 bases agree with TRBD1. Germline assignment: CDR1 KGHSH and CDR2 LQKENI. The CDR3 contains 15 residues. The V segment lost 6 bases and the J segment 5 bases; nucleotides outside the gene matches: 7. CDR3 loop: CASSEDRGSTGELFF. CDR3 nucleotides: TGTGCCAGCTCCGAGGACAGGGGATCAACCGGGGAGCTGTTTTTT.

The rearrangement uses TRBV20-1 and TRBJ2-3; no clear D. The CDR3 spans 12 residues. Trimming took 1 base from V and 7 from J, leaving 9 bases between them. CDR1 and CDR2 (germline): DFQATT, SNEGSKA (reference sequence). CDR3 coding DNA: TGCAGTGCTAGAGTTCCCTCGAATACGCAGTATTTT. This encodes CSARVPSNTQYF.

This clonotype was counted many times. CDR3 sequence reads: CASSFGDIQYF. DNA of the CDR3: TGTGCCAGCAGTTTCGGGGACATTCAGTACTTC. V gene TRBV12-3 or TRBV12-4 combines with J gene TRBJ2-4; weak D call: TRBD2 (5 bases). V was shortened by 3 bases and J by 8 bases, with 5 bases between the two germline ends. CDR3 size: 11 residues.

The V gene is TRBV4-1, the J gene TRBJ2-2; a weak D match, TRBD1 (5 bases). In germline, CDR1 is MGHRA, CDR2 YSYEKL. The CDR3 has 15 amino acids. The V and J ends lost 4 bases and 6 bases respectively, with 15 bases between them. CDR3 in DNA: TGCGCCAGCAGCCCTCAAAGTCGCAGGGCCGGGGAGCTGTTTTTT. Its translation: CASSPQSRRAGELFF.

J is TRBJ2-7 and V is TRBV7-9; no clear D. The CDR3 runs to 12 residues. V lost 4 bases to trimming and J lost 6 bases, with 10 bases between them. In germline, CDR1 is SEHNR, CDR2 FQNEAQ (reference sequence). The CDR3 spells CASSSHPGEQYV. As DNA, the CDR3 is TGTGCCAGCAGCTCGCACCCAGGCGAGCAGTACGTC.

This clonotype has at least ten counts. This chain links TRBV12-3 or TRBV12-4 with TRBJ1-6; the D gene is possibly TRBD1 (6 bases). The length of the CDR3 is 15 residues. The ends were cut back, 5 bases at V and 10 bases at J, with 18 bases in the middle. The CDR3 is CASSQTQGFGSPLHF. In DNA, the CDR3 is TGTGCCAGCAGTCAAACACAGGGTTTCGGGTCACCCCTCCACTTT.

This clonotype was recorded many times. The V gene is TRBV20-1, the J gene TRBJ1-1; no clear D. Trimming stripped 5 bases from V and 5 bases from J, with 12 bases between. CDR1 is DFQATT and CDR2 is SNEGSKA in the germline V gene (reference sequence). The CDR3 spans 12 residues. CDR3 protein: CSAEDLGTEAFF. The CDR3 bases are TGCAGTGCTGAAGACCTGGGGACTGAAGCTTTCTTT.

V usage is TRBV5-1 and J usage is TRBJ2-7; TRBD2 matches 9 bases. This CDR3 is 13 amino acids long. With 1 base clipped from V and 9 bases from J, the junction kept 5 bases outside the gene matches. Germline values: CDR1 SGHRS, CDR2 YFSETQ. CDR3 loop: CASSLSGGTGQYV. As DNA, the CDR3 is TGCGCCAGCAGCTTGAGCGGGGGGACCGGGCAGTACGTC.

The chain is built from TRBV19 and TRBJ1-2; 7 nucleotides agree with TRBD1. The CDR3 has 15 residues. CDR1 LNHDA and CDR2 SQIVND come from the germline V gene (reference sequence). Trimming cost V 5 bases and J 7 bases; bases outside gene matches: 13. The CDR3 coding sequence is TGTGCCAGTAGTCCCAGGGACAGCCTTCGGACTGGCTACACCTTC. Its protein product is CASSPRDSLRTGYTF.

There are many counts of this clonotype. This chain joins TRBV6-9 and TRBJ2-2; a weak D match, TRBD1 (6 bases). This CDR3 is built from 15 residues. Between the trimmed V and J ends, which lost 6 bases and 4 bases, there was a span of 15 bases. Germline CDR1 is MNHGY and CDR2 is SVAAGI. CDR3 sequence (DNA): TGTGCCAGCAGCCCCGACTCCAGGGGCACCGGGGAGCTGTTTTTT. Translating gives CASSPDSRGTGELFF.

The sample holds many counts of this clonotype. The chain links TRBV5-1 to TRBJ2-2; D is unclear. CDR1 is SGHRS and CDR2 is YFSETQ in the germline V gene. CDR3 length: 13 amino acids. The V and J ends lost 1 base and 1 base respectively, with 2 bases between them. In DNA form, the CDR3 reads TGCGCCAGCAGCTTGTTGAACACCGGGGAGCTGTTTTTT. Its protein product is CASSLLNTGELFF.

This clonotype has more than one count but fewer than ten. CDR3 in DNA: TGTGCCAGCAGTCAAAGGACAGGGGGTAGCTCTCAGTTCTTC. Translated, it gives CASSQRTGGSSQFF. The V gene is TRBV6-1, the J gene TRBJ2-1, with 10 bases aligning to TRBD1. The V gene's germline CDR1 is MNHNS and CDR2 SASEGT. V lost 5 bases to trimming and J lost 13 bases; unmatched junction nucleotides: 11. The CDR3 extends over 14 amino acids.

This rearrangement joins TRBV3-1 to TRBJ2-1; D possibly corresponds to TRBD1 (5 bases). Deletions cut 0 bases from V and 2 bases from J, with 11 bases between. Germline V CDR1 and CDR2: LGHDT, YNNKEL (reference sequence). The CDR3 runs to 16 residues. CDR3 in amino acids: CASSQDFRATYNEQFF. CDR3 bases: TGTGCCAGCAGCCAAGATTTCAGGGCTACCTACAATGAGCAGTTCTTC.

V gene TRBV12-3 or TRBV12-4 combines with J gene TRBJ2-5, with 9 bases that match TRBD2. V shed 1 base, J shed 5 bases, and the junction held 2 bases outside the gene matches. The CDR3 runs to 14 residues. The CDR3 DNA reads TGTGCCAGCAGTTTAGTAGCGGGAGAGGAGACCCAGTACTTC. Translating it yields CASSLVAGEETQYF.

The J gene is TRBJ2-3, the V gene TRBV7-2; the D is unclear. Germline CDR1 SGHTA, CDR2 FQGNSA. There are 13 residues in the CDR3. Trimming removed 4 bases at V and 2 bases at J, with 7 bases between. This chain's CDR3 is CASSSPSTDTQYF. CDR3 nucleotide sequence: TGTGCCAGCAGCTCTCCCTCCACAGATACGCAGTATTTT. The entire variable domain, with the rest obtained from reference TRBV7-2 and TRBJ2-3, is as follows: GAGVSQSPSNKVTEKGKDVELRCDPISGHTALYWYRQSLGQGLEFLIYFQGNSAPDKSGLPSDRFSAERTGGSVSTLTIQRTQQEDSAVYLCASSSPSTDTQYFGPGTRLTVL.

V is TRBV5-1 and J is TRBJ2-1; D is ambiguous. The germline V and J ends were trimmed by 0 bases and 3 bases, with 16 bases remaining between them. This CDR3 contains 17 residues. Germline V gene sequence: CDR1 SGHRS, CDR2 YFSETQ. The CDR3 DNA follows: TGCGCCAGCAGCTTGGATTTCGTCGTGGGTGACTACAATGAGCAGTTCTTC. It translates to CASSLDFVVGDYNEQFF.

This clonotype was detected many times. The chain joins TRBV5-1 to TRBJ2-5, with 7 bases that match TRBD2. Trimming cost V 3 bases and J 1 base; bases outside gene matches: 6. CDR1 and CDR2 (germline): SGHRS, YFSETQ. The CDR3 runs 15 residues. CDR3 loop: CASSWEGRPQETQYF. CDR3 in DNA: TGCGCCAGCAGCTGGGAGGGGCGTCCCCAAGAGACCCAGTACTTC.

This clonotype was counted a few times. The V and J genes are TRBV10-1 and TRBJ1-5; tentative D call: TRBD1 (6 bases). Trimming left V 2 bases short and J 0 bases short, with 8 bases between. The germline V gene has CDR1 WNHNN and CDR2 SYGVQD (reference sequence). The CDR3 runs to 15 residues. The CDR3 nucleotides are TGCGCCAGCAGTGAGCGGGACAATAGCAATCAGCCCCAGCATTTT. Encoded protein: CASSERDNSNQPQHF.

The chain employs TRBV7-8 and TRBJ2-2; D may be TRBD1 (6 bases). This CDR3 region has 18 residues. Trimming took off 4 bases at V and 0 bases at J, with 18 bases between the two ends. Germline V gene data show CDR1 as SGHVS and CDR2 as FQNEAQ. This CDR3 reads CASSSKLSGTSNTGELFF. In DNA form, the CDR3 reads TGTGCCAGCAGCTCAAAATTATCCGGGACATCGAACACCGGGGAGCTGTTTTTT.

This clonotype showed up many times. The chain couples TRBV20-1 to TRBJ1-2; TRBD1 agrees at 7 bases. CDR1 is DFQATT, CDR2 SNEGSKA, per germline (reference sequence). The trim removed 5 bases at V and 8 bases at J, leaving 8 bases unmatched. The CDR3 loop spans 12 amino acids. This CDR3 reads CSARQGREGYTF. CDR3 nucleotide sequence: TGCAGTGCTCGACAGGGCCGGGAGGGCTACACCTTC.

The gene calls are TRBV11-2 and TRBJ2-7; D is undetermined. Trimming left V 5 bases short and J 6 bases short, with 14 bases between. CDR1 is SGHAT, CDR2 FQNNGV, per germline. The CDR3 length is 13 residues. CDR3 protein: CASSLTPLTEQYV. Written as DNA, the CDR3 is TGTGCCAGCAGCCTCACCCCCTTAACCGAGCAGTACGTC.

The chain links TRBV24-1 to TRBJ2-5; no firm D call. Trimming left V 2 bases short and J 3 bases short, with 9 bases between. The CDR3 is 14 residues long. In germline, CDR1 is KGHDR, CDR2 SFDVKD. The CDR3 sequence: CATSDSRGKETQYF. The CDR3 DNA is TGTGCCACCAGTGATTCCCGTGGTAAAGAGACCCAGTACTTC.

Many counts were recorded for this clonotype. The rearrangement joins TRBV7-8 to TRBJ2-1; D remains unclear. From germline, CDR1 is SGHVS and CDR2 FQNEAQ. Trimming shortened V by 2 bases and J by 6 bases, and 5 bases separated the two germline ends. This CDR3 contains 12 residues. The CDR3 reads CASSLSINEQFF. DNA of the CDR3: TGTGCCAGCAGCTTATCTATCAATGAGCAGTTCTTC.

This clonotype occurred a few times. CDR3: CASSLDAPGPSYSNQPQHF. DNA for the CDR3: TGTGCCAGCAGCTTAGACGCCCCTGGGCCCAGTTATAGCAATCAGCCCCAGCATTTT. This sequence joins TRBV7-9 and TRBJ1-5, with D hard to call. Germline V lookup: CDR1 SEHNR, CDR2 FQNEAQ (reference sequence). This CDR3 spans 19 amino acids. The V gene lost 1 base and the J gene lost 0 bases, with 19 bases spanning the gap.